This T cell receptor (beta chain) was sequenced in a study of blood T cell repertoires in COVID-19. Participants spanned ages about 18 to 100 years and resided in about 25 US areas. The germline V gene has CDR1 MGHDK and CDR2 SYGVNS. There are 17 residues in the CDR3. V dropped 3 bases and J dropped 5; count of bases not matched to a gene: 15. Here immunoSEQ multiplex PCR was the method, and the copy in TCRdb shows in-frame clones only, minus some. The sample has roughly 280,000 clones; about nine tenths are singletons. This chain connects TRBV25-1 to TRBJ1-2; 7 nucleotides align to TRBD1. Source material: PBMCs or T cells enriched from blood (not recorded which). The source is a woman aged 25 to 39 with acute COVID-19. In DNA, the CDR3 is TGTGCCAGCAGTGACCCGAGAGGACAGGTTGGGACGTATGGCTACACCTTC. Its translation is CASSDPRGQVGTYGYTF.